This T cell receptor beta chain was sequenced for a study of regulatory T cells in long-lasting Graves disease (dated by TCRdb to the early 2020s). For context, the study as a whole: Patients with newly diagnosed Graves' disease had been on antithyroid drugs for under 3 months. Peripheral blood TCR sequencing and RNA sequencing compared persistent Graves' disease patients with newly diagnosed Graves' disease patients. The study was registered as a clinical trial and conducted in China. A total of roughly 33 samples underwent TCR sequencing: some 13 from persistent and about 20 from newly diagnosed Graves' disease patients. The paper's findings and limits, for the study overall: Compared with newly diagnosed patients, patients with persistent Graves' disease had lower TCR Shannon entropy and fewer highly expanded clones, which suggests clonal expansion. Only the TCR beta chain was sequenced and analyzed. Persistent patients shared more public clonotypes among themselves (around 2,500) than newly diagnosed patients did (over 900). Only peripheral blood was studied, because thyroid tissue, the primary lesion, was inaccessible. The authors acknowledged the small sample size as a limitation that may reduce accuracy. TRBV28, TRBJ1-2 and TRBJ2-5 were preferentially used in persistent disease, while TRBV20-1 and TRBJ2-1 were favored in newly diagnosed disease.

As to this clonotype: There is no known antigen for this receptor. No quality values exist for individual bases; no much larger clone is one base distant.

Its CDR3 holds 18 amino acids, cysteine through phenylalanine. Of all the DNA, just the CDR3 is kept, 54 bases in frame from base 1. Sequences MGHDK (CDR1) and SYGVNS (CDR2) are obtained from the germline V gene. Trimming removed 3 bases from V and 3 bases from J, leaving 21 bases between the germline ends. The library was generated by multiplex PCR. Sequenced using an Illumina HiSeq 4000. iRepertoire HTBI primers and Arm-PCR amplification of CDR3 regions were used to construct TCR beta libraries. PCR products were gel purified before sequencing. Per the source publication's procedure: Gene usage analysis of CDR3 amino acid clonotypes used the 62 TRBV and about 14 TRBJ segments found across samples. COPE and FqMerger were used to merge the filtered high-quality paired reads into contigs. BLAST was used to align contigs to the IMGT TRBV, TRBD and TRBJ reference genes, and CDR3 was defined following IMGT. Clonotypes above 0.1% frequency were classified as highly expanded clones. Shannon entropy served as the measure of repertoire diversity, while the Gini coefficient captured V-J evenness. Public clonotypes were defined as clonotypes shared by more than one individual. TCRdb reran the public reads through fastp at Q25 and MiXCR, keeping productive beta chains. Entries are consolidated by CDR3 protein sequence, retaining the most common genes and DNA. The V and J calls were not made by the authors but by TCRdb's processing. In all, the sample holds approximately 540,000 distinct CDR3 sequences, and approximately 12% of those were seen once. The ten largest clones add up to around 9.3% of the sample.

The intended sense of this specimen's time point label: newly diagnosed GD, antithyroid drugs for less than 3 months. For both TCR sequencing and RNA sequencing, RNA was extracted from PBMCs using TRIzol. The diagnosis of Graves' disease followed American Thyroid Association guidelines. Recruitment of patients was carried out at an endocrinology department in Xi'an, China. Each patient gave around 9 milliliters of peripheral blood, collected in an EDTA anticoagulant tube. PBMCs were isolated by Ficoll Paque Plus density gradient separation without further T cell sorting. An Agilent 2100 Bioanalyzer and agarose gel were used to check RNA quality, while a NanoDrop 2000 measured RNA concentration. These data also formed part of another study, on T cells in Graves' hyperthyroidism and ophthalmopathy. As the second study states: A patient counted as having stable Graves' hyperthyroidism if no progression to ophthalmopathy occurred over 18 months of follow-up. The hyperthyroidism patients were between 18 and 65 years old and newly diagnosed, with a disease duration of less than 2 months. Exclusion was applied to patients with uncontrolled infections, other autoimmune diseases, pregnancy or lactation. Diagnoses relied on clinical symptoms, serum thyroxine and TRAb, thyroid ultrasound and orbital computed tomography. The first round of RT-PCR for the TCR CDR3 was performed with the HTBI primer set and the Qiagen OneStep RT-PCR kit. Most expanded thyroid clonotypes (frequency above 0.001) were also detected in blood, a finding suggesting that blood repertoires may reflect thyroid immune responses. A model built on a 13 V-J signature distinguished ophthalmopathy from stable hyperthyroidism, reaching about 88% sensitivity and approximately 81% specificity in cross-validation and 80%/75% in testing. During validation, the model predicted progression to ophthalmopathy a median of approximately 7 months ahead of onset, with almost 71% sensitivity and less than 85% specificity. A discovery cohort of about 95 patients, 43 with Graves' ophthalmopathy and 57 with stable Graves' hyperthyroidism, was used to find distinguishing TCR V-J signatures. Whether ophthalmopathy could be predicted prospectively was tested in an independent validation cohort made up of 18 to 20 hyperthyroidism patients plus 17 patients who later progressed to ophthalmopathy. For training and testing, the roughly 97 patients in the discovery cohort were randomly divided in a 7:3 ratio. The study also compared thyroid tissue and blood T-cell repertoires from 6 or 7 Graves' hyperthyroidism patients. Following sampling, methimazole starting at 30 mg daily was given to hyperthyroidism patients, and high-dose intravenous methylprednisolone was given to ophthalmopathy patients. Libraries were constructed in a second round of multiplex PCR, after which size selection and purification were carried out. Sequencing of the libraries was done on an Illumina HiSeq2000 using paired-end 100 bp reads. SOAPnuke was used to process the raw data, with reads discarded if the reads contained adapters or uncalled bases, had a mean Phred below 15, or lacked an exact constant-primer or identifier match. COPE v1.2.5 was used to merge high-quality paired reads, and clonotypes were defined as unique nucleotide sequences. MiTCR v1.1 was used to align the clonotypes against IMGT TRBV, TRBD and TRBJ reference segments. The analysis included only V-J combinations with a frequency above 0.0001, which together covered more than 99% of the repertoires. The TCS score was defined as F50 (clonal expansion) divided by E x V (chaos), with BLOSUM62-based TCRdist calculated between CDR3 peptides within each V-J. Welch's t-statistics and random forest reduced 500 to 650 V-J features to 10 to 15, which were used in a naive Bayes classifier (R e1071). No statistical method was used to fix the sample size in advance, and group allocation was not hidden from the investigators. The paper reports TCR Vbeta CDR3 sequencing of 140 or so peripheral blood samples: 43 ophthalmopathy, some 80 hyperthyroidism and around 17 progressor patients.

The sequencing used peripheral blood mononuclear cells (PBMCs), collected at new diagnosis, from a patient treated with antithyroid drugs. This receptor chain uses TRBV25-1 and TRBJ2-1; possibly the D gene is TRBD2, per 7 matching bases. The TCR was taken from a woman aged 25 to 39 with Graves disease. Donor details come from another sample of the same person, matched by shared clones. The CDR3 protein sequence reads: CASSDYRGGGAGYNEQFF. The DNA sequence is TGTGCCAGCAGTGATTATCGTGGGGGGGGCGCGGGCTACAATGAGCAGTTCTTC. Reference TRBV25-1 and TRBJ2-1 proteins supply the regions before and after the CDR3; the full variable domain is: EADIYQTPRYLVIGTGKKITLECSQTMGHDKMYWYQQDPGMELHLIHYSYGVNSTEKGDLSSESTVSRIRTEHFPLTLESARPSHTSQYLCASSDYRGGGAGYNEQFFGPGTRLTVL.